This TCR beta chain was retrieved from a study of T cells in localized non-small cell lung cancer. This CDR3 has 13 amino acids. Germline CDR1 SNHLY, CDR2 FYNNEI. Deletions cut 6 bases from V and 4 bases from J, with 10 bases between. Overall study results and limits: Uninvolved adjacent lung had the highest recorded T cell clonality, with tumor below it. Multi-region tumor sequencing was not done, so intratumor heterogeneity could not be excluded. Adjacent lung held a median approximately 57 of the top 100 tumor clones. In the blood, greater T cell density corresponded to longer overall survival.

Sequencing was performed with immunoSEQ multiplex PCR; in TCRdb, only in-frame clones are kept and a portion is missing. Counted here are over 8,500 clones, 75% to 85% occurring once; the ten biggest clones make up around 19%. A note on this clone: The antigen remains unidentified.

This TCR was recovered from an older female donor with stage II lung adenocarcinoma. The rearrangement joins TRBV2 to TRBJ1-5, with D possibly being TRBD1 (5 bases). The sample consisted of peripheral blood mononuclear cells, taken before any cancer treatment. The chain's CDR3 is CASRGWGNQPQHF. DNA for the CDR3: TGTGCCAGCAGAGGGTGGGGGAATCAGCCCCAGCATTTT.